Described below is a single TCR beta chain sequence and its context. The antigen this receptor binds is unknown. Base qualities are not recorded, but no much larger clone differs from it by a single base. Participants in the prospective study were aged about 18 to 95 years, lived in 24 United States geographic areas, and enrolled through a virtual design. To assign participants to cohorts, the prospective study relied on clinical history that participants themselves reported in a screening survey and a study questionnaire. Recovered participants in ImmuneRACE Cohort 3 were defined as having two consecutive negative NP/OP PCR tests, clearance from a healthcare professional, or resolution of symptoms. Mobile phlebotomists in the prospective study collected whole blood, serum and a nasopharyngeal or oropharyngeal swab from every participant. Additional blood draws and questionnaires over an approximately two-month period could optionally be provided by prospective study participants. Before DNA extraction, blood samples from the prospective study were shipped at room temperature or frozen.

CDR1 and CDR2, looked up from the germline V gene, are SGHVS and FNYEAQ. V was cut back by 3 bases and J by 6 bases, leaving a gap of 21 bases between them. The CDR3 holds 16 amino acids from the cysteine to the phenylalanine. This entry keeps only the CDR3 DNA: 48 bases, framed from base 1. The immunoSEQ Assay, a bias-controlled multiplex PCR, was used to amplify TCRbeta CDR3 regions from genomic DNA. The authors processed their data as follows. The number of nucleated cells in each sample was estimated by amplification of reference gene primers within the assay. To quantify the absolute abundance of each unique TCRbeta CDR3 rearrangement, sequence reads were collapsed and filtered. Productive Simpson clonality was computed per sample as the square root of Simpson's diversity index over productive rearrangements. TCRdb provides this immuneACCESS table in a form limited to in-frame rearrangements. Some clones are lacking; in checked studies, under half of them reflect an unresolved V gene, and why the rest are absent is not known. V and J calls and clone size are copied from that table; D and trimming were computed from the DNA. In this sample the table shows roughly 290,000 clones, about nine tenths of which occur a single time. The ten largest clones add up to less than 2% of the sample.

The sample originates from a study of blood T cell repertoires in COVID-19 (dated by TCRdb to 2019 to 2021). Context from the whole study: Collaborator samples came from the United States, Italy and Spain and covered acute and convalescent phases of COVID-19. The material from the prospective study consisted of cDNA or gDNA derived from T cells, B-cell-depleted T cells, or PBMCs. Deeply sampled blood TCRbeta repertoires from subjects exposed to, actively infected with, or recovered from COVID-19 were included in the dataset. A freely available public database, intended as a resource for researchers studying the immune response to SARS-CoV-2, is where the repertoires were released. The samples were drawn from the first 160 participants of the ongoing ImmuneRACE study and from some 1,300 subjects provided by 6 global collaborators. A de-identified subject ID, COVID-19 status, age in years and sex were almost always included in the sample metadata. Where HLA class I and class II types were available, the types were taken from metadata supplied by the sample provider, not from assay-based typing.

The paper as a whole reports these results and caveats: How much clinical and demographic metadata was included differed by source and by participant, and the metadata was provided uncurated.

The sample was PBMCs or T cells enriched from blood (not recorded which). This TCR came from a woman aged 40 to 50 who had recovered from COVID-19. The chain links TRBV7-6 with TRBJ2-7, with a weak D call of TRBD1 (6 bases match). The CDR3 protein: CASSFRYSGEPGEQYF. The DNA sequence is as follows: TGTGCCAGCAGCTTTAGGTACTCAGGGGAGCCAGGCGAGCAGTACTTC.